The clone carrying this T cell receptor beta chain was detected ten times or more. As yet, its antigen is unknown. TCR beta libraries were built with iRepertoire HTBI primers and Arm-PCR of CDR3 regions. Methods used by the authors: Sequenced samples collectively carried roughly 60 TRBV and 14 TRBJ segments. MiXCR, applied by TCRdb to the multiplex PCR reads, yields one record per CDR3 protein. These V and J calls are TCRdb output, not the study's own analysis. The table lists 320,000 or so distinct CDR3 sequences, 15% to 20% of them singletons. The data are from a study of regulatory T cells in long-lasting Graves disease. Study outcomes and limitations: Between persistent patients, more than 2,500 public clonotypes were shared, exceeding the approximately 940 shared between new patients. Accuracy was possibly reduced by small sample size.

The sample's time point: newly diagnosed GD, antithyroid drugs for less than 3 months. Generation of the TCR library employed RNA extracted from PBMCs. Graves' disease was diagnosed by American Thyroid Association guidelines. Trimming pared 0 bases from V and 5 bases from J, leaving 3 bases between. The CDR3 sequence is 12 residues long. The V gene's germline CDR1 is SGDLS and CDR2 YYNGEE. This sample comprised peripheral blood mononuclear cells (PBMCs), obtained at new diagnosis, from a patient treated with antithyroid drugs. This clonotype was obtained from a female donor with Graves disease. The chain is built from TRBV9 and TRBJ2-1; D is undetermined. CDR3 sequence (DNA): TGTGCCAGCAGCGTAGAGAACAATGAGCAGTTCTTC. Amino acid sequence: CASSVENNEQFF.